This entry describes one T cell receptor (beta chain). This table comes from immunoSEQ multiplex PCR, and its TCRdb copy is limited to in-frame clones, with some not included. Among about 130,000 clones listed, roughly 91% were seen once. The record originates from a study of radiation and T cells in renal cell carcinoma. Time point: blood 2 weeks post-SBRT. As for treatment: 15 Gy SBRT to primary tumor, nephrectomy 4 weeks later. CDR1 and CDR2 from the germline V gene are MGHDK and SYGVNS. CDR3 length: 13 amino acids. Trimming took 3 bases from V and 13 from J; bases not matched to a gene: 12. This clonotype was sampled from a woman in her sixties or seventies with renal cell carcinoma. Source: blood, taken from a patient whose treatment included radiotherapy and nephrectomy. The chain couples TRBV25-1 to TRBJ2-7, with 7 bases lining up with TRBD1. CDR3 in amino acids: CASSDGQAQHLYF. The CDR3 DNA sequence: TGTGCCAGCAGTGATGGACAGGCCCAACATCTTTACTTC.